Below are 9 T cell receptor beta chains sequenced from a single sample in a study of identical twins. TCRdb re-called the 5' RACE reads with MiXCR, one entry per CDR3 protein. The top ten hold around 1.5% of the sample, which has around 960,000 distinct CDR3 sequences, roughly an eighth seen once. The sample also formed part of further work on yellow fever vaccine responses in identical twins.

Sequencing input: PBMCs. Every receptor here comes from a woman under 30 in good health.

The V call is TRBV20-1, the J call TRBJ2-1; maybe TRBD2 (5 bases). The CDR3 loop spans 16 amino acids. Trimming took off 0 bases at V and 8 bases at J, with 20 bases between the two ends. The V gene's germline CDR1 is DFQATT and CDR2 SNEGSKA (reference sequence). Here the CDR3 reads CSARDFTSLISDEQFF. The CDR3 DNA follows: TGCAGTGCTAGAGACTTCACTAGTTTGATCTCCGATGAGCAGTTCTTC.

The CDR3 coding sequence is TGTGCCAGCAGCCGCGCACCTTGGGACACCCAAGAGACCCAGTACTTC. It yields the protein CASSRAPWDTQETQYF. The V and J genes are TRBV2 and TRBJ2-5; D is perhaps TRBD1 (6 bases). The CDR3 sequence is 16 residues long. CDR1 and CDR2 (germline): SNHLY, FYNNEI. The V gene lost 6 bases and the J gene lost 1 base, with 18 bases spanning the gap.

The CDR3 reads CASRPRTASYEQYF. CDR3 bases: TGTGCCAGCAGACCCCGGACGGCTTCCTACGAGCAGTACTTC. The chain has TRBV6-1 and TRBJ2-7; D gene unclear. Germline CDR1 is MNHNS and CDR2 is SASEGT. CDR3 length: 14 amino acids. V was pared by 6 bases and J by 1 base, with 13 bases between.

This clonotype was seen a handful of times. The J gene is TRBJ1-1, the V gene TRBV20-1, with D perhaps matching TRBD1 (5 bases). Germline-derived CDR1 and CDR2 are DFQATT and SNEGSKA (reference sequence). The CDR3 consists of 13 residues. Trimming left V 5 bases short and J 7 bases short, with 17 bases between. CDR3: CSAGGLWGVEAFF. CDR3 DNA: TGCAGTGCTGGCGGGCTTTGGGGGGTTGAAGCTTTCTTT.

This clonotype was detected a few times. The V call is TRBV10-3, the J call TRBJ2-3; a weak D match, TRBD2 (6 bases). The V gene's germline CDR1 is ENHRY and CDR2 SYGVKD. V was trimmed by 4 bases and J by 2 bases, leaving 16 bases between them. The length of the CDR3 is 16 residues. CDR3 DNA sequence: TGTGCCATCAGTGGTGGAGGGCCGACCAACACAGATACGCAGTATTTT. Residues: CAISGGGPTNTDTQYF.

This rearrangement joins TRBV7-9 to TRBJ2-7; D is uncertain. V shed 5 bases and J shed 1 base, with 9 bases lying between them. Per germline, CDR1 SEHNR and CDR2 FQNEAQ (reference sequence). The CDR3 runs 13 residues. CDR3 in DNA: TGTGCCAGCAGCCCCGCGGAATCCTACGAGCAGTACGTC. This gives the protein CASSPAESYEQYV.

This clonotype was recorded at least ten times. The chain has TRBV12-3 or TRBV12-4 and TRBJ1-2; 9 bases are a match to TRBD1. The V gene end was trimmed by 2 bases and the J gene end by 7 bases; junction bases not matched to a gene: 5. There are 14 residues in the CDR3. CDR3 region: CASSLWDRVSGYTF. The CDR3 DNA sequence: TGTGCCAGCAGTTTATGGGACAGGGTATCTGGCTACACCTTC.

This rearrangement joins TRBV20-1 to TRBJ2-3; D not certain. From germline, CDR1 is DFQATT and CDR2 SNEGSKA (reference sequence). Trimming left V 3 bases short and J 0 bases short, with 7 bases between. There are 13 residues in the CDR3. This chain's CDR3 is CSASDWSTDTQYF. The CDR3 bases are TGCAGTGCTAGTGACTGGAGCACAGATACGCAGTATTTT.

This clonotype was counted a few times. The chain is built from TRBV12-3 or TRBV12-4 and TRBJ1-1; the match to TRBD1 covers 7 bases. The CDR3 runs to 16 residues. Trimming removed 4 bases from V and 2 bases from J; junction bases left unmatched: 10. This chain's CDR3 is CASSSSLWDSNTEAFF. The CDR3 region has the DNA TGTGCCAGCAGTTCCTCCCTGTGGGACAGCAACACTGAAGCTTTCTTT.